This T cell receptor beta chain was recorded in a study of early T cells in non-severe SARS-CoV-2 infection. The germline V gene has CDR1 MNHEY and CDR2 SVGAGI. V shed 10 bases and J shed 6 bases, with 10 bases lying between them. CDR3 length: 10 amino acids. MiXCR, run by TCRdb on the 5' RACE reads, gives a single entry per CDR3 protein. The repertoire holds some 30,000 distinct CDR3 sequences, with 5.5% to 8% as singletons. J is TRBJ2-7 and V is TRBV6-5, with D possibly being TRBD1 (5 bases). The sequence was collected from an adult who was a healthcare worker with PCR-confirmed SARS-CoV-2 infection or an uninfected control (not recorded which). The sequencing input was whole blood. The chain's CDR3 is CANWGSEQYF. For the CDR3, the DNA is TGTGCCAACTGGGGCAGCGAGCAGTACTTC.